These T cell receptor beta chains were read from a single sample in a study of cytotoxic CD8 clonotypes in ibrutinib-treated CLL. Method: immunoSEQ multiplex PCR; TCRdb's copy keeps in-frame clones and lacks some. The sample comprises about 32,000 clones, 70% to 75% of which are singletons, and about a sixth rests with the top ten. The sequencing used PBMCs, collected at disease progression, from a patient treated with ibrutinib. These receptors were collected from a human donor with chronic lymphocytic leukemia. CDR3s include the opening cysteine and the closing phenylalanine or tryptophan. The D gene is left open where the match is weak. Clone size is not always given. Where it is, it says once, few, many or a class for expanded clones.

TRBV15,TRBJ2-5,TRBD1,.,CATSRGQGVQETQYF,TGTGCCACCAGCAGGGGACAGGGGGTCCAAGAGACCCAGTACTTC
TRBV4-1,TRBJ2-3,TRBD2,.,CASSRGGTDTQYF,TGCGCCAGCAGCCGGGGGGGGACAGATACGCAGTATTTT
TRBV19,TRBJ1-5,.,.,CASTTLYNQPQHF,TGTGCCAGTACTACTTTATACAATCAGCCCCAGCATTTT
TRBV5-4,TRBJ2-7,TRBD1,.,CASSRDRASEQYF,TGTGCCAGCAGCCGGGACAGGGCATCGGAGCAGTACTTC
TRBV5-1,TRBJ2-1,TRBD1,.,CASSENVRTGEQFF,TGCGCCAGCAGCGAGAACGTAAGGACAGGCGAGCAGTTCTTC
TRBV19,TRBJ2-5,.,.,CASRWGETQYF,TGTGCCAGTAGATGGGGAGAGACCCAGTACTTC
TRBV28,TRBJ1-5,TRBD1,.,CASSLTGMRQPQHF,TGTGCCAGCAGCCTGACAGGGATGAGACAGCCCCAGCATTTT
TRBV11-2,TRBJ1-4,.,.,CASNLEKGETNEKLFF,TGTGCCAGCAACTTAGAGAAGGGGGAAACTAATGAAAAACTGTTTTTT
TRBV29-1,TRBJ1-1,.,.,CSATTGQNTEAFF,TGCAGCGCTACAACAGGGCAGAACACTGAAGCTTTCTTT
TRBV7-7,TRBJ2-5,.,.,CASSDKGQQETQYF,TGTGCCAGCAGCGACAAGGGACAACAAGAGACCCAGTACTTC
TRBV7-6,TRBJ1-4,.,.,CASGRDPSNEKLFF,TGTGCCAGCGGACGGGATCCATCTAATGAAAAACTGTTTTTT
TRBV4-2,TRBJ2-3,TRBD2,few,CASSHAISGGSTDTQYF,TGTGCCAGCAGCCATGCTATTAGCGGGGGGAGCACAGATACGCAGTATTTT
TRBV10-1,TRBJ1-2,TRBD1,few,CASSEGSRGRRGYGYTF,TGCGCCAGCAGTGAGGGGAGTAGGGGGCGGCGAGGCTATGGCTACACCTTC
TRBV7-9,TRBJ2-7,.,.,CASSPSGPPYEQYF,TGTGCCAGCAGCCCAAGCGGGCCCCCCTACGAGCAGTACTTC
TRBV6-1,TRBJ1-2,TRBD1,once,CVSRSGTASDGYTF,TGTGTCAGCAGGTCCGGGACAGCCTCCGATGGCTACACCTTC
TRBV28,TRBJ1-5,.,.,CATRWGSNQPQHF,TGTGCCACCCGGTGGGGTAGCAATCAGCCCCAGCATTTT
TRBV23-1,TRBJ2-4,TRBD1,.,CASSQPGQGASTAKNIQYF,TGCGCCAGCAGTCAACCGGGACAGGGGGCCTCGACAGCCAAAAACATTCAGTACTTC
TRBV5-6,TRBJ1-4,.,.,CASSLGQYTEKLFF,TGTGCCAGCAGCTTGGGACAGTATACGGAAAAACTGTTTTTT
TRBV15,TRBJ2-1,TRBD2,few,CATSRVGGPGGRVNEQFF,TGTGCCACCAGCAGAGTTGGAGGGCCGGGGGGGCGTGTTAATGAGCAGTTCTTC
TRBV7-8,TRBJ1-4,TRBD1,.,CASSTGTGFEKLFF,TGTGCCAGCAGCACCGGGACAGGGTTTGAAAAACTGTTTTTT
TRBV18,TRBJ1-1,.,.,CASSPFGGGVNTEAFF,TGTGCCAGCTCACCATTCGGCGGGGGGGTGAACACTGAAGCTTTCTTT
TRBV5-8,TRBJ2-2,.,.,CASSRVRAGELFF,TGTGCCAGCAGCCGGGTGCGGGCCGGGGAGCTGTTTTTT
TRBV5-1,TRBJ2-7,TRBD1,.,CASSSGDRVSYEQYF,TGCGCCAGCAGCTCTGGGGACAGGGTCTCCTACGAGCAGTACTTC
TRBV9,TRBJ2-2,.,few,CASSVLRTGELFF,TGTGCCAGCAGCGTCCTAAGGACCGGGGAGCTGTTTTTT
TRBV10-3,TRBJ1-1,TRBD1,.,CATRDSYEAAEAFF,TGTGCCACCCGGGACAGCTACGAGGCCGCTGAAGCTTTCTTT
TRBV2,TRBJ2-3,TRBD2,.,CASSPLAGGPGWSDTQYF,TGTGCCAGCAGTCCGCTAGCGGGGGGCCCGGGCTGGTCAGATACGCAGTATTTT
TRBV6-4,TRBJ2-1,TRBD2,.,CASSTGTSPNEQFF,TGTGCCAGCAGTACCGGGACTAGCCCCAATGAGCAGTTCTTC
TRBV19,TRBJ2-5,TRBD2,.,CASSMGSGGETQYF,TGTGCCAGTAGTATGGGTAGCGGGGGAGAGACCCAGTACTTC
TRBV11-3,TRBJ2-1,TRBD1,.,CASSSRTGANEQFF,TGTGCCAGCAGCTCCCGGACAGGGGCCAATGAGCAGTTCTTC
TRBV7-6,TRBJ1-2,TRBD1,.,CASSLARAGGAPGYTF,TGTGCCAGCAGCTTAGCGAGGGCAGGGGGGGCGCCTGGCTACACCTTC
TRBV6-6,TRBJ2-3,TRBD2,.,CASSWGGSTDTQYF,TGTGCCAGCAGTTGGGGGGGTTCGACAGATACGCAGTATTTT
TRBV6-6,TRBJ1-3,.,few,CASSYARIAGNTIYF,TGTGCCAGCAGTTACGCTCGGATTGCAGGAAACACCATATATTTT
TRBV15,TRBJ1-1,TRBD1,.,CATSTDRRNTEAFF,TGTGCCACCAGCACGGACAGGCGGAACACTGAAGCTTTCTTT
TRBV4-1,TRBJ1-2,.,.,CASSHLGMAFLDYGYTF,TGCGCCAGCAGCCACCTTGGGATGGCCTTCTTGGACTATGGCTACACCTTC
TRBV11-2,TRBJ1-1,.,.,CASSLDYNTEAFF,TGTGCCAGCAGCTTAGATTATAACACTGAAGCTTTCTTT
TRBV10-3,TRBJ2-4,TRBD2,.,CAISDSSGGAPDIQYF,TGTGCCATCAGTGATTCTAGCGGGGGGGCTCCAGACATTCAGTACTTC
TRBV19,TRBJ2-4,.,few,CASSISIKNIQYF,TGTGCCAGTAGTATAAGCATTAAAAACATTCAGTACTTC
TRBV5-6,TRBJ2-7,TRBD1,.,CASSLEKGTGGRTEQYF,TGTGCCAGCAGCTTGGAGAAGGGGACAGGGGGAAGAACCGAGCAGTACTTC
TRBV5-4,TRBJ2-5,TRBD2,.,CASSPWGGTSGETQYF,TGTGCCAGCAGCCCCTGGGGGGGGACCTCCGGAGAGACCCAGTACTTC
TRBV5-1,TRBJ2-4,TRBD1,once,CASSPGQGSLAKNIQYF,TGCGCCAGCAGCCCGGGACAGGGAAGCCTAGCCAAAAACATTCAGTACTTC
TRBV6-1,TRBJ2-7,.,.,CASSESRRSSYEQYF,TGTGCCAGCAGTGAGTCTAGACGAAGCTCCTACGAGCAGTACTTC
TRBV15,TRBJ1-3,.,.,CATSRDHVRGPGNTIYF,TGTGCCACCAGCAGAGATCACGTAAGGGGTCCGGGAAACACCATATATTTT
TRBV12-2,TRBJ2-6,.,.,CASRLDGGHGANVLTF,TGTGCAAGTCGCTTAGACGGGGGGCACGGGGCCAACGTCCTGACTTTC
TRBV5-6,TRBJ1-6,.,.,CASSLGGHNSPLHF,TGTGCCAGCAGCTTGGGCGGGCATAATTCACCCCTCCACTTT
TRBV4-2,TRBJ1-2,TRBD1,.,CASSTQGAGGYTF,TGTGCCAGCAGCACCCAGGGGGCTGGGGGCTACACCTTC
TRBV5-5,TRBJ2-1,.,few,CASSLVPGRYNEQFF,TGTGCCAGCAGCTTGGTTCCGGGACGGTACAATGAGCAGTTCTTC
TRBV6-6,TRBJ1-2,.,.,CASSEAEDYGYTF,TGTGCCAGCAGTGAGGCGGAGGACTATGGCTACACCTTC
TRBV9,TRBJ2-7,TRBD1,.,CASSVAPRDRVFGQYF,TGTGCCAGCAGCGTAGCCCCCCGGGACAGGGTGTTCGGGCAGTACTTC
TRBV19,TRBJ1-5,TRBD1,.,CASSTWTGPYSNQPQHF,TGTGCCAGTAGTACCTGGACAGGTCCTTATAGCAATCAGCCCCAGCATTTT
TRBV16,TRBJ2-7,.,.,CASSQFSYEQYF,TGTGCCAGCAGCCAGTTCTCCTACGAGCAGTACTTC
TRBV6-1,TRBJ1-3,.,.,CASSPGRSSGNTIYF,TGTGCCAGCAGCCCGGGACGTAGCTCTGGAAACACCATATATTTT
TRBV6-1,TRBJ1-4,.,.,CASKDRTNEKLFF,TGTGCCAGCAAGGACAGAACTAATGAAAAACTGTTTTTT
TRBV11-2,TRBJ1-4,TRBD1,few,CASSRERTGGRSNEKLFF,TGTGCCAGCAGCAGAGAGCGGACAGGGGGCCGGTCTAATGAAAAACTGTTTTTT
TRBV18,TRBJ1-4,.,.,CASSPGGRGEKLFF,TGTGCCAGCTCACCCGGGGGCCGAGGGGAAAAACTGTTTTTT
TRBV7-9,TRBJ2-3,.,.,CASSLEGQGTDTQYF,TGTGCCAGCAGCTTAGAAGGGCAGGGGACAGATACGCAGTATTTT
TRBV5-1,TRBJ2-7,.,.,CASSLVGLTSYEQYF,TGCGCCAGCAGCTTGGTGGGCCTCACTTCCTACGAGCAGTACTTC
TRBV5-1,TRBJ2-2,.,.,CASSFGGAPTGELFF,TGCGCCAGCAGCTTCGGTGGGGCGCCCACCGGGGAGCTGTTTTTT